The clone carrying this T cell receptor (beta chain) has at least ten counts. These data are taken from a study of tumor-infiltrating lymphocytes in oesophageal squamous cell carcinoma. TCRdb recomputed calls from the PCR reads with MiXCR, one row per CDR3 protein. The table has around 20,000 distinct CDR3 sequences, roughly two fifths seen once; the top ten hold around an eighth. V lost 1 base and J 1 base, leaving 12 bases between the germline ends. From germline, CDR1 is SGHRS and CDR2 YFSETQ. This CDR3 comprises 15 residues. Sequencing was done on a sample of normal esophageal tissue next to the tumor. The chain combines TRBV5-1 with TRBJ2-7, with D perhaps TRBD2 (6 bases). This TCR was sampled from a male donor with esophageal squamous cell carcinoma. CDR3 region: CASSLTGAHSYEQYF. The CDR3 nucleotides read TGCGCCAGCAGCTTGACGGGAGCCCATTCCTACGAGCAGTACTTC.